A single sample is the source of the 8 T cell receptor beta chains below, sequenced in a study of blood T cell repertoires in COVID-19. Clones were sequenced by immunoSEQ multiplex PCR, and TCRdb holds only the in-frame ones, with some missing. The profile covers over 80,000 clones, with more than 75% appearing a single time and 10% to 13% taken by the ten largest. The sample comprised peripheral blood. Every receptor here comes from a middle-aged man with acute or convalescent COVID-19.

The CDR3 reads CASSLLGGADNEQFF. CDR3 sequence (DNA): TGTGCCAGCAGTTTGTTGGGGGGGGCAGACAATGAGCAGTTCTTC. The chain links TRBV28 to TRBJ2-1; a possible D gene is TRBD2 (7 bases). Germline loops: CDR1 MDHEN, CDR2 SYDVKM. The CDR3 length is 15 residues. Trimming cost V 3 bases and J 5 bases, with 14 bases left between them.

The J gene is TRBJ1-1, the V gene TRBV29-1; D is possibly TRBD1 (5 bases). CDR3 length: 15 residues. Germline V gene data show CDR1 as SQVTM and CDR2 as ANQGSEA. V was cut by 6 bases and J by 2 bases, with 19 bases left in between. CDR3 amino acids: CSVVRATRGNTEAFF. CDR3 in DNA: TGCAGCGTAGTTCGGGCCACAAGGGGAAACACTGAAGCTTTCTTT.

This clone has a count of ten or more. This chain joins TRBV10-2 and TRBJ1-2; TRBD1 aligns across 9 bases. This CDR3 region has 13 residues. Germline CDR1 WSHSY, CDR2 SAAADI. Trimming cost V 6 bases and J 8 bases; bases outside gene matches: 7. Here the CDR3 reads CASSDRGAGGYTF. CDR3 bases: TGCGCCAGCAGCGACAGGGGGGCAGGCGGCTACACCTTC.

This clone was seen more than once but under ten times. The chain is built from TRBV19 and TRBJ1-1; 7 nucleotides line up with TRBD1. V lost 6 bases to trimming and J lost 4 bases; unmatched junction nucleotides: 8. CDR1 is LNHDA and CDR2 is SQIVND in the germline V gene (reference sequence). The CDR3 sequence is 14 residues long. Written as DNA, the CDR3 is TGTGCCAGTAGGCGGGACAGTGGATTCACTGAAGCTTTCTTT. Its protein product is CASRRDSGFTEAFF.

V gene TRBV27 combines with J gene TRBJ1-5, with D possibly TRBD1 on 5 matching bases. In germline, CDR1 is MNHEY, CDR2 SMNVEV (reference sequence). CDR3 size: 12 residues. Trimming took off 5 bases at V and 16 bases at J, with 18 bases between the two ends. DNA of the CDR3: TGTGCCAGCAGTCCCGGGGGGGGGATCGAACATTTT. Residues: CASSPGGGIEHF.

This clone was seen just once. This chain connects TRBV5-1 to TRBJ2-1; 9 bases map to TRBD1. In germline, CDR1 is SGHRS, CDR2 YFSETQ. V shed 4 bases, J shed 8 bases, and the junction held 10 bases outside the gene matches. The CDR3 spans 15 residues. The CDR3 region is CASSVGTGIRDEQFF. The CDR3 DNA follows: TGCGCCAGCAGCGTCGGGACAGGGATCCGAGATGAGCAGTTCTTC. Complete variable domain (other parts from reference TRBV5-1 and TRBJ2-1): KAGVTQTPRYLIKTRGQQVTLSCSPISGHRSVSWYQQTPGQGLQFLFEYFSETQRNKGNFPGRFSGRQFSNSRSEMNVSTLELGDSALYLCASSVGTGIRDEQFFGPGTRLTVL.

The J gene is TRBJ2-3, the V gene TRBV24-1; 9 bases map to TRBD2. The CDR3 is 17 residues long. V dropped 3 bases and J dropped 0; count of bases not matched to a gene: 6. Looked up from germline, CDR1 is KGHDR and CDR2 is SFDVKD. The CDR3 reads CATSDHRLAVSTDTQYF. CDR3 DNA sequence: TGTGCCACCAGTGATCATCGACTAGCGGTTAGCACAGATACGCAGTATTTT.

The chain employs TRBV19 and TRBJ2-7, with 11 bases aligning to TRBD2. With 4 bases clipped from V and 1 base from J, the junction kept 6 bases outside the gene matches. The CDR3 is made up of 16 amino acids. Germline CDR1 reads LNHDA; CDR2 reads SQIVND (reference sequence). CDR3 amino acids: CASSTQGLAESYEQYF. DNA for the CDR3: TGTGCCAGTAGTACCCAGGGACTAGCGGAGTCCTACGAGCAGTACTTC. The complete variable domain, with remaining parts taken from reference TRBV19 and TRBJ2-7, reads DGGITQSPKYLFRKEGQNVTLSCEQNLNHDAMYWYRQDPGQGLRLIYYSQIVNDFQKGDIAEGYSVSREKKESFPLTVTSAQKNPTAFYLCASSTQGLAESYEQYFGPGTRLTVT.